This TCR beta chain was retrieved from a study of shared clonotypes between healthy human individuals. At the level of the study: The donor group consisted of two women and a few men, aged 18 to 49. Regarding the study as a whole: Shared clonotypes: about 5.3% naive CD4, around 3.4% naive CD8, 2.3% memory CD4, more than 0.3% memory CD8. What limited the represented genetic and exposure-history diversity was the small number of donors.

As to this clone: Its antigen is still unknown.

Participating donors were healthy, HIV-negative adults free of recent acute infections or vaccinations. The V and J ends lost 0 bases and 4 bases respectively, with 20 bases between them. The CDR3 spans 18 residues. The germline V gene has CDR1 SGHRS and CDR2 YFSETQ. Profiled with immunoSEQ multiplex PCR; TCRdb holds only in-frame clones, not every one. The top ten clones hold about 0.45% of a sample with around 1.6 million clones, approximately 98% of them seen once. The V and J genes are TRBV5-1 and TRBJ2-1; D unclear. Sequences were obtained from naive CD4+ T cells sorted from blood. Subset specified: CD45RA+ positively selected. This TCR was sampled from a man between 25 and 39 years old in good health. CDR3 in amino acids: CASSLAFGADSVYNEQFF. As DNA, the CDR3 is TGCGCCAGCAGCTTGGCCTTCGGCGCAGATTCTGTTTACAATGAGCAGTTCTTC.